This T cell receptor beta chain was recorded in a study of control samples from healthy donors and cancer patients. Clones were read by immunoSEQ multiplex PCR, and TCRdb kept only the in-frame ones, dropping some. In the table there are tens of thousands of clones, about 90% of which are singletons. V shed 6 bases and J shed 5 bases, with 22 bases lying between them. Per the germline V gene, CDR1 is MDHEN and CDR2 is SYDVKM. There are 16 residues in the CDR3. The sequenced sample consisted of PBMCs. The sequence came from a woman aged 60-75 years with head and neck cancer. V usage is TRBV28 and J usage is TRBJ2-5, with D possibly matching TRBD2 (6 bases). CDR3 loop: CASRASSGTTGETQYF. Written as DNA, the CDR3 is TGTGCCAGCAGAGCCAGTAGCGGAACCACGGGGGAGACCCAGTACTTC.